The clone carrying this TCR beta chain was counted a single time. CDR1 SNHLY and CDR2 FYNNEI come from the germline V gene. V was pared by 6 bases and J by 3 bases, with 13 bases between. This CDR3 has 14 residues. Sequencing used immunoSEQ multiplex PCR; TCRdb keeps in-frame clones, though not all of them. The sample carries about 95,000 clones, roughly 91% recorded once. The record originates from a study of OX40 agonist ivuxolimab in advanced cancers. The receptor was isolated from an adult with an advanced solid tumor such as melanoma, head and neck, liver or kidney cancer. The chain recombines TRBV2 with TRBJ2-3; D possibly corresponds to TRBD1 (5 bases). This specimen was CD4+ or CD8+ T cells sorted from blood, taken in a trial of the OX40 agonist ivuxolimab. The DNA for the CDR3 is TGTGCCAGCAGCGGCGGACAAGCTACAGATACGCAGTATTTT. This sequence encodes CASSGGQATDTQYF.